One T cell receptor beta chain is described in this entry. Its target is unknown. The entry originates in a study of cytomegalovirus exposure and HLA in healthy donors. Study-wide points: Listed as cytomegalovirus-associated were roughly 180 TCR beta chains. Reports showed the classifier diagnosing cytomegalovirus status with high specificity and sensitivity. Indistinguishable V segments, including TRBV6-2 and TRBV6-3, were excluded.

The CDR3 is 14 residues long. Germline lookup yields CDR1 LNHNV and CDR2 YYDKDF (reference sequence). V gave up 0 bases and J gave up 0 bases, with 3 bases separating them. PCR used 60 Vbeta primers and 13 Jbeta primers. Method: immunoSEQ multiplex PCR; TCRdb's copy keeps in-frame clones and lacks some. This sample has about 130,000 clones, with about 75% found just once. The chain links TRBV15 to TRBJ1-5; D remains ambiguous. The sequencing sample was made of PBMCs. This receptor was obtained from a man younger than 40 in good health and CMV-seronegative. The CDR3 loop reads CATSREYSNQPQHF. The DNA of the CDR3 is TGTGCCACCAGCAGAGAATATAGCAATCAGCCCCAGCATTTT.